This TCR beta chain was identified during a study of blood T cell repertoires in COVID-19. Overall study: Italy, Spain and the United States were the sources of the convalescent and acute COVID-19 samples.

Study processing details: Estimation of nucleated cell counts was performed using reference gene primer amplification. Here immunoSEQ multiplex PCR was the method, and the copy in TCRdb shows in-frame clones only, minus some. V and J calls and clone size are copied from that table; D and trimming were computed from the DNA. Among fewer than 400,000 clones, approximately 91% were seen once, and the ten largest hold roughly 3.9%. J gave up 4 bases and V 5 bases, and 6 bases lay outside the gene matches. The CDR3 extends over 14 amino acids. Germline CDR1 and CDR2: SGHRS and YFSETQ. Within 2 weeks of study entry, exposed participants had contacted a PCR-confirmed or clinician-diagnosed COVID-19 case.

Sample: PBMCs or T cells enriched from blood (not recorded which). The TCR sequence derives from a woman aged 25-40 years who had been exposed to COVID-19. The V gene is TRBV5-1, the J gene TRBJ1-1, with TRBD1 matching 9 bases. The CDR3, as DNA: TGCGCCAGCAGGGAACAGGGGGCGGGCACTGAAGCTTTCTTT. Residues: CASREQGAGTEAFF.